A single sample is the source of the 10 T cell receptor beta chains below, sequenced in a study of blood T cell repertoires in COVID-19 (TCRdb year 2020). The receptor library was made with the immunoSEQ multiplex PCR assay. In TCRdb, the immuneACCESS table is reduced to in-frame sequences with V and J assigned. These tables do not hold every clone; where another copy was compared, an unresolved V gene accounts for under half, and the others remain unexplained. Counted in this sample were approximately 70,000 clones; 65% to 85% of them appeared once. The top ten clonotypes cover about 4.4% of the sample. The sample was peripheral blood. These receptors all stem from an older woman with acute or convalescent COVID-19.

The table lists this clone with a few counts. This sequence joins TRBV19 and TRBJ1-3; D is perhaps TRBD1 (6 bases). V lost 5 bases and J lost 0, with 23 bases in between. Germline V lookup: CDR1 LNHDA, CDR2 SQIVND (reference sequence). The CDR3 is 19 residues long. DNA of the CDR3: TGTGCCAGTAGTGAATCCCGGACAGCCTGGGGATTCTCTGGAAACACCATATATTTT. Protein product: CASSESRTAWGFSGNTIYF.

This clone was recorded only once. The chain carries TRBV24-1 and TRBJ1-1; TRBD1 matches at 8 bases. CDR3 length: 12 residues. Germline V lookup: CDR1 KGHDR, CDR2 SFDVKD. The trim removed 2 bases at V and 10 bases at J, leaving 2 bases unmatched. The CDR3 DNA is TGTGCCACCAGTGATTACAGGGGGAGAGCTTTCTTT. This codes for CATSDYRGRAFF.

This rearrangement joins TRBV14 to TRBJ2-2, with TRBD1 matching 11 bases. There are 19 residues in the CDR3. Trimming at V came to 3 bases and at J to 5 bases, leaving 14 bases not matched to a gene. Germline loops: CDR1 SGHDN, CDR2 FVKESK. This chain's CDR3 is CASSHHLGQGAGGTGELFF. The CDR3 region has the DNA TGTGCCAGCAGCCACCACCTTGGACAGGGGGCAGGAGGGACCGGGGAGCTGTTTTTT.

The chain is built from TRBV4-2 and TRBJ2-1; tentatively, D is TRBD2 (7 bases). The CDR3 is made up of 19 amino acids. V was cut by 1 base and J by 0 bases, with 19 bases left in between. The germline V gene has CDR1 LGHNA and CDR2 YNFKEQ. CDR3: CASSQASWRGPNSYNEQFF. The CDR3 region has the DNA TGTGCCAGCAGCCAAGCTAGCTGGCGGGGGCCTAACTCCTACAATGAGCAGTTCTTC.

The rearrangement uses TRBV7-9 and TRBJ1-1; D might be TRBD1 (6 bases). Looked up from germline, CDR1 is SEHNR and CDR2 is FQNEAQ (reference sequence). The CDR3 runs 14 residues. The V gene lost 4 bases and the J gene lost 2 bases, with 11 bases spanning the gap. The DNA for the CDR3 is TGTGCCAGCAGCTCGGGGACACCAAACACTGAAGCTTTCTTT. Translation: CASSSGTPNTEAFF.

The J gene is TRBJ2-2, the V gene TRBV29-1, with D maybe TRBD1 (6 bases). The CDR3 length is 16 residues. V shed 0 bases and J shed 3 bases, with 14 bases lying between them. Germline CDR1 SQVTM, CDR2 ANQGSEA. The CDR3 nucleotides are TGCAGCGTTGAAGATCCCGGCAGGGGCGACACCGGGGAGCTGTTTTTT. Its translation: CSVEDPGRGDTGELFF.

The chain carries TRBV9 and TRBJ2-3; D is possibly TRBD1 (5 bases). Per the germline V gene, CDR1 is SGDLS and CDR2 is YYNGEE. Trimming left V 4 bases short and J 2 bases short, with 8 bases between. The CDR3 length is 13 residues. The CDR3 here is CASSLRVTDTQYF. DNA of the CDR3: TGTGCCAGCAGCCTCAGGGTCACAGATACGCAGTATTTT.

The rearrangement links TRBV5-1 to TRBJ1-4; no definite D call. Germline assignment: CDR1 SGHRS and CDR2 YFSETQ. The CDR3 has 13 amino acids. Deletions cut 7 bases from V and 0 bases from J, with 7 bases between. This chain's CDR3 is CASGEATNEKLFF. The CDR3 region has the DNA TGCGCCAGCGGAGAGGCAACTAATGAAAAACTGTTTTTT.

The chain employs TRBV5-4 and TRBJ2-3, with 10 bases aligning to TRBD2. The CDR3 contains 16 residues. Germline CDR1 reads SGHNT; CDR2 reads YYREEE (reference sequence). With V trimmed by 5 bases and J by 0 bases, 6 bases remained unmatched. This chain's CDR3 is CASRPAGGLSTDTQYF. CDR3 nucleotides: TGTGCCAGCAGACCAGCGGGGGGGCTAAGCACAGATACGCAGTATTTT.

Here the CDR3 reads CASSRTSDYEQYF. Written as DNA, the CDR3 is TGTGCCAGCAGCAGGACTAGCGACTACGAGCAGTACTTC. This rearrangement joins TRBV11-2 to TRBJ2-7, with TRBD2 identical over 9 bases. Germline assignment: CDR1 SGHAT and CDR2 FQNNGV. J was trimmed by 3 bases and V by 5 bases; bases with no gene match: 2. The CDR3 runs 13 residues.